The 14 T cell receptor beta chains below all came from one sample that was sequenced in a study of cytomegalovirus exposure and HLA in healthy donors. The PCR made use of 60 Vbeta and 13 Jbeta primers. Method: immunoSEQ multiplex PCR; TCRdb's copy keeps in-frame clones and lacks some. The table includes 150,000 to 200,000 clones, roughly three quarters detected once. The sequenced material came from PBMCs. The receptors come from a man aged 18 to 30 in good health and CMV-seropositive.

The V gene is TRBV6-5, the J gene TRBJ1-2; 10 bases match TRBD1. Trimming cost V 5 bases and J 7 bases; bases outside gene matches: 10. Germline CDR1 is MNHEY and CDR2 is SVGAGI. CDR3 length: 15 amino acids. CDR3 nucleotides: TGTGCCAGCAGTCTCAGCCGACAGGGGGCGAGTGGCTACACCTTC. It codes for CASSLSRQGASGYTF.

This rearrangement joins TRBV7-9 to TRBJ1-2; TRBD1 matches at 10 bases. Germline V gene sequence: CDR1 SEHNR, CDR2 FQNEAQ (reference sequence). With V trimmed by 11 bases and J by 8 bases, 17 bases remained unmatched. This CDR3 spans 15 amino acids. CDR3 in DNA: TGTGCCGGAGGGGGACAGGGGTTCTCCTCCGACGGCTACACCTTC. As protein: CAGGGQGFSSDGYTF.

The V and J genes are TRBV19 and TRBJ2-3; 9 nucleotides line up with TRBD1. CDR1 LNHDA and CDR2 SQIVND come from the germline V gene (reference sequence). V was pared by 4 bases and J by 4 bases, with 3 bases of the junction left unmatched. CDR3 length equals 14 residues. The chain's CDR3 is CASSRDREADTQYF. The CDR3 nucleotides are TGTGCCAGTAGTAGGGACAGGGAGGCAGATACGCAGTATTTT.

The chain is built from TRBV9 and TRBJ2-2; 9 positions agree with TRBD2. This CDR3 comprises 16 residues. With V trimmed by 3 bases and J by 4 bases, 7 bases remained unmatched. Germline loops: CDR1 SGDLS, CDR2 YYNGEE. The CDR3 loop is CASSGGLAGLTGELFF. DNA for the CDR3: TGTGCCAGCAGCGGAGGGCTAGCGGGACTCACCGGGGAGCTGTTTTTT.

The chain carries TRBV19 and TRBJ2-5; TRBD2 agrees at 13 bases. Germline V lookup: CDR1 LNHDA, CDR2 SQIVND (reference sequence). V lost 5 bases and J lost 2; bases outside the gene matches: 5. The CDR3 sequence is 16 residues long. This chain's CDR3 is CASSPGLAGVQETQYF. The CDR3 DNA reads TGTGCCAGTAGTCCAGGACTAGCGGGGGTGCAAGAGACCCAGTACTTC. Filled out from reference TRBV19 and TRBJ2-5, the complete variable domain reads DGGITQSPKYLFRKEGQNVTLSCEQNLNHDAMYWYRQDPGQGLRLIYYSQIVNDFQKGDIAEGYSVSREKKESFPLTVTSAQKNPTAFYLCASSPGLAGVQETQYFGPGTRLLVL.

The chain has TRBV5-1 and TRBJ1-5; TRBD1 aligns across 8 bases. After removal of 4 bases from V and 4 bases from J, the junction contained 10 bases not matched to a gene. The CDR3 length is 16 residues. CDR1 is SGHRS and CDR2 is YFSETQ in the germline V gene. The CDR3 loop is CASSPWTGRLNQPQHF. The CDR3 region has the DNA TGCGCCAGCAGCCCATGGACAGGGCGGTTGAATCAGCCCCAGCATTTT.

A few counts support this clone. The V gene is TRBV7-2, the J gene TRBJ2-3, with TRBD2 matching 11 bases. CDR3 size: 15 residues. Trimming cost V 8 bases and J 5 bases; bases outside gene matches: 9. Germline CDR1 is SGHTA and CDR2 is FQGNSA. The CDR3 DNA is TGTGCCAGCGTCATAGCGGGGGGGCCGGGAGATACGCAGTATTTT. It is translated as CASVIAGGPGDTQYF.

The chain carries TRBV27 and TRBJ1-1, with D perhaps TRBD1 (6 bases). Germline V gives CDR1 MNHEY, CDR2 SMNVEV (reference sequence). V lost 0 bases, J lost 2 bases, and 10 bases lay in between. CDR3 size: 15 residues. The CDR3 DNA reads TGTGCCAGCAGTTTATCCCACAGGGACAACACTGAAGCTTTCTTT. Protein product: CASSLSHRDNTEAFF.

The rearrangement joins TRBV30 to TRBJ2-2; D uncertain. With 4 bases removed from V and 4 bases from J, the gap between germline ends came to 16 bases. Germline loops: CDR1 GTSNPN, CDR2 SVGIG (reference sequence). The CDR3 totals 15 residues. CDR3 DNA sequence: TGTGCCTGGAAAGCTGCCTATATCTCCACCGGGGAGCTGTTTTTT. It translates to CAWKAAYISTGELFF.

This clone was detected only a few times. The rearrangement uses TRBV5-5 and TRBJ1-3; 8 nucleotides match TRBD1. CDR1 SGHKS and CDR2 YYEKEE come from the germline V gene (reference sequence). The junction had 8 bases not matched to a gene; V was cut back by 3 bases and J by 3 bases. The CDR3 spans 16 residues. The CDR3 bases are TGTGCCAGCAGCTGGGCACAGGGGGGCTATGGAAACACCATATATTTT. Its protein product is CASSWAQGGYGNTIYF.

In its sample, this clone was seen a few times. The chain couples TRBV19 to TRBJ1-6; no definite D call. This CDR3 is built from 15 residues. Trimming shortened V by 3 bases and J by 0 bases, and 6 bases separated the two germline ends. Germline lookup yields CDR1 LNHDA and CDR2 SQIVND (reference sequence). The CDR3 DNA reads TGTGCCAGTAGTATCGGGAGCTCCTATAATTCACCCCTCCACTTT. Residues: CASSIGSSYNSPLHF.

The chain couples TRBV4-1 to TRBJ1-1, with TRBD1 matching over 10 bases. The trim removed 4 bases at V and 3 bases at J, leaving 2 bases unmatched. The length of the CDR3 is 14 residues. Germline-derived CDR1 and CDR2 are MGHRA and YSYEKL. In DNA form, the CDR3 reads TGCGCCAGCAGCCTCGGACAGGGGGACACTGAAGCTTTCTTT. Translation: CASSLGQGDTEAFF.

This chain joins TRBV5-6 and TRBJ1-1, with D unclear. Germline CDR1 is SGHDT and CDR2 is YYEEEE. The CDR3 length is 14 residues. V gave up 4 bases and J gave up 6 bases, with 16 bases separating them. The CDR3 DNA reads TGTGCCAGCAGCAAGCACAGCGGTGGCGCTGAAGCTTTCTTT. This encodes CASSKHSGGAEAFF.

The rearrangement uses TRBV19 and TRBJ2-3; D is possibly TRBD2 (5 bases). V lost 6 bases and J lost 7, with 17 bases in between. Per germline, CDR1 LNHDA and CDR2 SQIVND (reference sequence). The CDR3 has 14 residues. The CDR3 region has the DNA TGTGCCAGTAGCCCCCGGGGTGCCACGAATACGCAGTATTTT. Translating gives CASSPRGATNTQYF.